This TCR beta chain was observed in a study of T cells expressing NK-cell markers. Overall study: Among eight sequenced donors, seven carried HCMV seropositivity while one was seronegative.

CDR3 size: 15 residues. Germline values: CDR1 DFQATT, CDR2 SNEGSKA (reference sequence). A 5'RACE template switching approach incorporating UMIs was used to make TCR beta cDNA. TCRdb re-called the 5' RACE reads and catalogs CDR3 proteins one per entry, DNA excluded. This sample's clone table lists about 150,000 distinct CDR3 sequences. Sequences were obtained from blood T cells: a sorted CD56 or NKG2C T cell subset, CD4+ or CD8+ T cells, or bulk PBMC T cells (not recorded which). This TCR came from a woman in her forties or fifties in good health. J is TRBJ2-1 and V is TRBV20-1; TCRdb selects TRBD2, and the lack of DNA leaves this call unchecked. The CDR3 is CSASLGWGLSNEQFF.